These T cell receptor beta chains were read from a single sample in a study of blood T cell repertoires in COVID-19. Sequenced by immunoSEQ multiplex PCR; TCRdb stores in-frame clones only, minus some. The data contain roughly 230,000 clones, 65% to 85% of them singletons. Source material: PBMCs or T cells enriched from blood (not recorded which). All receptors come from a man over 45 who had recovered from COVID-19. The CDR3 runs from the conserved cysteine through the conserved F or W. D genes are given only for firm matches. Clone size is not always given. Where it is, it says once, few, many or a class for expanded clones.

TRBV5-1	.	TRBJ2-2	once	CASSQRVEGTGELFF	TGCGCCAGCAGCCAGCGGGTGGAGGGGACCGGGGAGCTGTTTTTT
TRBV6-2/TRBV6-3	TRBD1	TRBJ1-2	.	CASSWGDRSDYGYTF	TGTGCCAGCAGTTGGGGGGACAGGTCGGACTATGGCTACACCTTC
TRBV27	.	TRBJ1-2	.	CASSRNRASYGYTF	TGTGCCAGCAGCCGGAACAGGGCCTCCTATGGCTACACCTTC
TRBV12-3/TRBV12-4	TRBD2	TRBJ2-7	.	CACRGRAYEQYF	TGTGCCTGCCGGGGGAGGGCCTACGAGCAGTACTTC
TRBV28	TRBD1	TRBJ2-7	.	CASSTKSQGSYEQYF	TGTGCCAGCAGTACTAAGTCACAGGGGAGCTACGAGCAGTACTTC
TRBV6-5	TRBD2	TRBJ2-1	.	CASRILAGGINEQFF	TGTGCCAGCAGGATACTAGCGGGAGGGATAAATGAGCAGTTCTTC
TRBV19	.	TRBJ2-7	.	CASSMVDSPYEQYF	TGTGCCAGTAGTATGGTGGACTCACCCTACGAGCAGTACTTC
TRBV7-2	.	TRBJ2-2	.	CASSLAAGLGTGELFF	TGTGCCAGCAGCTTAGCGGCGGGGCTGGGTACCGGGGAGCTGTTTTTT
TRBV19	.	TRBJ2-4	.	CASSRGLLLAKNIQYF	TGTGCCAGTAGTAGAGGGCTACTTCTAGCCAAAAACATTCAGTACTTC
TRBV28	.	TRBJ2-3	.	CASSPGGRGTDTQYF	TGTGCCAGCAGTCCCGGAGGCCGGGGCACAGATACGCAGTATTTT
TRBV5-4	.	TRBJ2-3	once	CASSPVGGTDTQYF	TGTGCCAGCAGCCCGGTTGGAGGGACAGATACGCAGTATTTT
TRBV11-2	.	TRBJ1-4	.	CASSLAQGLKLFF	TGTGCCAGCAGCTTAGCCCAGGGGCTGAAACTGTTTTTT
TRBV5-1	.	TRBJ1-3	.	CASSPGQISGNTIYF	TGCGCCAGCAGCCCAGGACAGATCTCTGGAAACACCATATATTTT
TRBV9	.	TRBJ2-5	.	CASSAHQGETQYF	TGTGCCAGCAGCGCCCACCAGGGGGAGACCCAGTACTTC
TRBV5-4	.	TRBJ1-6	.	CASSSRRDLTGTYKSPLHF	TGTGCCAGCAGCTCACGCCGGGACCTAACAGGGACATACAAGTCACCCCTCCACTTT
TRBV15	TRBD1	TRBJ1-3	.	CATSRVDGTGDRNTIYF	TGTGCCACCAGCAGAGTTGACGGGACAGGAGATCGAAACACCATATATTTT
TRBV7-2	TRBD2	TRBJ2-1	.	CASSSRRGGNEQFF	TGTGCCAGCAGCTCCCGGAGGGGAGGGAATGAGCAGTTCTTC
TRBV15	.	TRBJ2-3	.	CATSSKDYQTASDTQYF	TGTGCCACCAGCAGTAAGGACTACCAAACAGCCTCAGATACGCAGTATTTT
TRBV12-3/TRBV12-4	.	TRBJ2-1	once	CAIQFLGGNEQFF	TGTGCCATCCAGTTTTTGGGGGGAAATGAGCAGTTCTTC
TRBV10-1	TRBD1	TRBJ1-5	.	CASSESFGTDMENQPQHF	TGCGCCAGCAGTGAGTCCTTCGGGACAGACATGGAAAATCAGCCCCAGCATTTT
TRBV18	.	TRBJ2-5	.	CASSPRGETQYF	TGTGCCAGCTCACCAAGAGGAGAGACCCAGTACTTC
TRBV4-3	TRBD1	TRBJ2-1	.	CASSLQDRGVQHEQFF	TGCGCCAGCAGCCTACAAGACAGGGGGGTTCAGCATGAGCAGTTCTTC
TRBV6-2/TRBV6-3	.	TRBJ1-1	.	CASSYPYTEAFF	TGTGCCAGCAGTTACCCATACACTGAAGCTTTCTTT
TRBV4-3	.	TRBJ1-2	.	CASSQDQRRGYTF	TGCGCCAGCAGCCAAGATCAAAGGAGGGGCTACACCTTC
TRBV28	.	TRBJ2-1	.	CASSTPGVFNEQFF	TGTGCCAGCAGCACCCCAGGGGTGTTCAATGAGCAGTTCTTC
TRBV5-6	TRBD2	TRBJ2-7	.	CASSLATTSGGPEYF	TGTGCCAGCAGCTTGGCGACGACTAGCGGGGGCCCAGAGTACTTC
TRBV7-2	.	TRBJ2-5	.	CASRGGAGKTQYF	TGTGCCAGCAGGGGCGGGGCCGGAAAGACCCAGTACTTC
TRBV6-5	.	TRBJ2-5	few	CASGRETQYF	TGTGCCAGCGGCCGAGAGACCCAGTACTTC
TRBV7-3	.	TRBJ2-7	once	CASSSSPGQSYEQYF	TGTGCCAGCAGCTCCTCCCCAGGGCAGTCCTACGAGCAGTACTTC
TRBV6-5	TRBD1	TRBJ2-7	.	CASSYSRGQLSYEQYF	TGTGCCAGCAGTTACTCGAGGGGACAGCTCTCCTACGAGCAGTACTTC
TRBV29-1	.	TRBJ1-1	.	CSVEDRRAFF	TGCAGCGTTGAAGACCGCCGGGCTTTCTTT
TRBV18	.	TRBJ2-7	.	CASSPRDTTYEQYF	TGTGCCAGCTCACCACGGGACACCACCTACGAGCAGTACTTC
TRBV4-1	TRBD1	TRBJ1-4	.	CASSQDGTDNEKLFF	TGCGCCAGCAGCCAAGACGGGACAGATAATGAAAAACTGTTTTTT
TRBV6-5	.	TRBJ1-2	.	CASSSRDNYGYTF	TGTGCCAGCAGTTCCCGGGATAACTATGGCTACACCTTC
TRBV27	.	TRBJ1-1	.	CASRAWQAEAFF	TGTGCCAGCAGGGCCTGGCAGGCTGAAGCTTTCTTT
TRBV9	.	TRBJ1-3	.	CASSLQGSGNTIYF	TGTGCCAGCAGCCTACAGGGCTCTGGAAACACCATATATTTT
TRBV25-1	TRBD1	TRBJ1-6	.	CASSEPGQVSSYNSPLHF	TGTGCCAGCAGTGAACCGGGACAGGTGAGCTCCTATAATTCACCCCTCCACTTT
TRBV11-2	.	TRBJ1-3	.	CASSFREQGPGNTIYF	TGTGCCAGCAGCTTTCGGGAACAGGGACCTGGAAACACCATATATTTT
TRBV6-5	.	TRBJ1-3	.	CASTPGGTGNTIYF	TGTGCCAGCACCCCGGGAGGAACTGGAAACACCATATATTTT
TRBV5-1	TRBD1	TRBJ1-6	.	CASSGERQGNSPLHF	TGCGCCAGCAGCGGGGAAAGACAGGGGAATTCACCCCTCCACTTT
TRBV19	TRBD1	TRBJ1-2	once	CASSATGFGYTF	TGTGCCAGTAGTGCGACAGGGTTTGGCTACACCTTC
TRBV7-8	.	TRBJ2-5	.	CASSLSLAIQETQYF	TGTGCCAGCAGCTTAAGTTTAGCGATCCAAGAGACCCAGTACTTC
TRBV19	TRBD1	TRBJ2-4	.	CASSIVGQGAGRNIQYF	TGTGCCAGTAGTATAGTGGGCCAGGGGGCTGGGAGAAACATTCAGTACTTC
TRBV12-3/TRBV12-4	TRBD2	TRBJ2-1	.	CASSQTTSGVFF	TGTGCCAGCAGTCAAACGACTAGCGGGGTGTTCTTC
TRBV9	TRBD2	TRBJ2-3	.	CASSAYQLAGYTDTQYF	TGTGCCAGCAGCGCGTACCAACTAGCGGGATATACAGATACGCAGTATTTT
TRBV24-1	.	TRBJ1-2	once	CATSSGDNYGYTF	TGTGCCACCAGCTCAGGGGACAACTATGGCTACACCTTC
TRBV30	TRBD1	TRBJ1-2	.	CAWSVNRGQGYSYGYTF	TGTGCCTGGAGTGTAAATAGGGGACAGGGGTACTCCTATGGCTACACCTTC
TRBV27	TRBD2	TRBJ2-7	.	CASSFLGTSGGGYYEQYF	TGTGCCAGCAGTTTCCTAGGGACTAGCGGGGGGGGATACTACGAGCAGTACTTC
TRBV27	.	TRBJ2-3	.	CASSLSRQRPSTDTQYF	TGTGCCAGCAGTTTATCCCGACAGAGACCTAGCACAGATACGCAGTATTTT